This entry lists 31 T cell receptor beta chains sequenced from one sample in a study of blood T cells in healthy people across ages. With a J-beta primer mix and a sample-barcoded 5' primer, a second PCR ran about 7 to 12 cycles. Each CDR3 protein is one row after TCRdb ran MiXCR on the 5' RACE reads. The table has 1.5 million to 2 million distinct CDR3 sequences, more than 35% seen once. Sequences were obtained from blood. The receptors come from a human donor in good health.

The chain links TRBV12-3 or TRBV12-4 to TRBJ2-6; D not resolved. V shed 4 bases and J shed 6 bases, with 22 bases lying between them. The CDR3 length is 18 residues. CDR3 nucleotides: TGTGCCAGCAGTTCCCGGACCTTCCGGAGTGGTGTGGCCAACGTCCTGACTTTC. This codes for CASSSRTFRSGVANVLTF.

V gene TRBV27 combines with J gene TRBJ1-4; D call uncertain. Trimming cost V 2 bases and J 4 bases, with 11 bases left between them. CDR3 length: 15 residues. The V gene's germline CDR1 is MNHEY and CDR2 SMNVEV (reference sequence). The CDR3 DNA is TGTGCCAGCAGTTTAACGGCAGATCTTAATGAAAAACTGTTTTTT. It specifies CASSLTADLNEKLFF.

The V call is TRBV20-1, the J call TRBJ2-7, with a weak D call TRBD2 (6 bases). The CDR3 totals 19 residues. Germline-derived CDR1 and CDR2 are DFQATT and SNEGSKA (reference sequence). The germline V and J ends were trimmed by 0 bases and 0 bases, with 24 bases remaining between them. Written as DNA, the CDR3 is TGCAGTGCTAGAGATGTTTTTGGGCAGGTCTTGGGGGGCTCCTACGAGCAGTACTTC. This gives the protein CSARDVFGQVLGGSYEQYF.

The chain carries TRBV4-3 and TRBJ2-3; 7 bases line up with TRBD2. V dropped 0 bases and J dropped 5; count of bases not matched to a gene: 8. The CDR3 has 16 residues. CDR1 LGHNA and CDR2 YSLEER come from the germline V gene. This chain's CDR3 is CASSQENRGDGDTQYF. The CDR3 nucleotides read TGCGCCAGCAGCCAAGAAAACCGGGGGGACGGAGATACGCAGTATTTT.

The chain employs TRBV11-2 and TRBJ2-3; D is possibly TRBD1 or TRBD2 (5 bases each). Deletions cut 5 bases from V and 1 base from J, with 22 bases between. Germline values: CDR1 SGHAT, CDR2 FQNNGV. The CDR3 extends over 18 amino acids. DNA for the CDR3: TGTGCCAGCAGCCTACTGCCCGGGACCTCAACTGGCACAGATACGCAGTATTTT. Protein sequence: CASSLLPGTSTGTDTQYF. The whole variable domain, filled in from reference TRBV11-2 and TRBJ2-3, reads EAGVAQSPRYKIIEKRQSVAFWCNPISGHATLYWYQQILGQGPKLLIQFQNNGVVDDSQLPKDRFSAERLKGVDSTLKIQPAKLEDSAVYLCASSLLPGTSTGTDTQYFGPGTRLTVL.

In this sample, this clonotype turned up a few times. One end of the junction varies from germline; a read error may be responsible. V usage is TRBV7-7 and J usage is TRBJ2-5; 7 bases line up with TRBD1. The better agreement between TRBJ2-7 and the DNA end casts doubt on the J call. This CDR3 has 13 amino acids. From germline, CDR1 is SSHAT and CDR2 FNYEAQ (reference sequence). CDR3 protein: CASSDRVSGEQYF. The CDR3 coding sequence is TGTGCTAGCAGCGACAGGGTATCGGGCGAGCAGTACTTC.

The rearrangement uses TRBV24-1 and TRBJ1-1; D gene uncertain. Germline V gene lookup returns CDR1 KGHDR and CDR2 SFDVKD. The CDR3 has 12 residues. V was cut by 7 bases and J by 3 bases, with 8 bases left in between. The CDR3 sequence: CATSLGDTEAFF. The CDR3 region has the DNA TGTGCCACCAGCCTCGGGGACACTGAAGCTTTCTTT.

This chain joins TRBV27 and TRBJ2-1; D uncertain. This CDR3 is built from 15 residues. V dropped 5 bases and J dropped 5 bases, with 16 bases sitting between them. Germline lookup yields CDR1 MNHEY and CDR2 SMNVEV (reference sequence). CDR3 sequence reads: CASSPGRLHHNEQFF. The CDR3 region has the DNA TGTGCCAGCAGTCCCGGCAGACTCCACCACAATGAGCAGTTCTTC.

CDR3: CAGGPSGRGYGYTF. The CDR3 DNA follows: TGTGCCGGCGGTCCCTCGGGGAGGGGCTATGGCTACACCTTC. The V gene is TRBV28, the J gene TRBJ1-2; a possible D gene is TRBD1 (5 bases). Trimming cost V 11 bases and J 4 bases, with 20 bases left between them. The CDR3 extends over 14 amino acids. Germline CDR1 reads MDHEN; CDR2 reads SYDVKM.

CDR3 sequence (DNA): TGTGCCAGCCCTCAGCCGGGGACAGGGGCGACAGATACGCAGTATTTT. Translated: CASPQPGTGATDTQYF. The V gene is TRBV7-9, the J gene TRBJ2-3; TRBD1 matches at 10 bases. Germline CDR1 is SEHNR and CDR2 is FQNEAQ (reference sequence). Germline trimming cut 8 bases from V and 3 bases from J; bases unmatched to any gene: 11. This CDR3 comprises 16 residues.

The CDR3 region has the DNA TGTGCCAGCAGCTCCCGGACAGGGCGGTCCTACGAGCAGTACTTC. Translating gives CASSSRTGRSYEQYF. V gene TRBV7-2 combines with J gene TRBJ2-7; 8 nucleotides match TRBD1. Germline values: CDR1 SGHTA, CDR2 FQGNSA. The CDR3 is 15 amino acids. The ends lost 4 bases at V and 1 base at J; junction bases unmatched: 6.

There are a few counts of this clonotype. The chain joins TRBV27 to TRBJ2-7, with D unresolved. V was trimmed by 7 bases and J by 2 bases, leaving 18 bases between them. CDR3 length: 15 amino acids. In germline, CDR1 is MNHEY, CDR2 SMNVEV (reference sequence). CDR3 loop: CASTPSGWGTYEQYF. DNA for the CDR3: TGTGCCAGCACTCCCTCCGGCTGGGGAACCTACGAGCAGTACTTC.

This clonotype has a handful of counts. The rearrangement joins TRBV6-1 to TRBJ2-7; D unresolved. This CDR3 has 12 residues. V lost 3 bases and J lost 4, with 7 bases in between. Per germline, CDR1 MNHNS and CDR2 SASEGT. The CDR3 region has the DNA TGTGCCAGCAGTGAGGTGGGGTACGAGCAGTACTTC. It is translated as CASSEVGYEQYF.

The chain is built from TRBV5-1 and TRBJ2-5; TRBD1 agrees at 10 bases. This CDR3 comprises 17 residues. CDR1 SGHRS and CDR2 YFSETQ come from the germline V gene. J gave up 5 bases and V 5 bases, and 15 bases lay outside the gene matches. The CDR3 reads CASRATGGTYSLETQYF. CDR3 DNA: TGCGCCAGCAGAGCGACAGGGGGCACGTATAGCCTGGAGACCCAGTACTTC.

The CDR3 is CASSQQHGQAPSDTQYF. CDR3 nucleotides: TGCGCCAGCAGCCAACAACACGGGCAGGCGCCCTCAGATACGCAGTATTTT. The chain is built from TRBV4-3 and TRBJ2-3; D is uncertain. The CDR3 runs 17 residues. Trimming stripped 2 bases from V and 4 bases from J, with 19 bases between. Germline values: CDR1 LGHNA, CDR2 YSLEER.

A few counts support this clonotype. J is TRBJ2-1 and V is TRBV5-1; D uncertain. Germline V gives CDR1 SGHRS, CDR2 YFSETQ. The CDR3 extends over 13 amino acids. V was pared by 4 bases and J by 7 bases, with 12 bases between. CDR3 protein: CASSASMGNEQFF. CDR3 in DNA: TGCGCCAGCAGCGCCTCGATGGGGAATGAGCAGTTCTTC.

CDR3 DNA: TGTGCCGACCGACCAGGGATAGCCAACTCTGGGGCCAACGTCCTGACTTTC. Amino acids: CADRPGIANSGANVLTF. The chain uses TRBV6-4 and TRBJ2-6; tentative D call: TRBD1 (5 bases). CDR1 is MRHNA and CDR2 is SNTAGT in the germline V gene. CDR3 length equals 17 residues. V was cut by 11 bases and J by 0 bases, with 20 bases left in between.

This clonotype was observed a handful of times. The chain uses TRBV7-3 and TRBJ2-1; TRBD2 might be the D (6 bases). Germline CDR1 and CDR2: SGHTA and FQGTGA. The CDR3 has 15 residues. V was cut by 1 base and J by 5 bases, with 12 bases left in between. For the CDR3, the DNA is TGTGCCAGCAGCTTAAGAGGGCGGGATGACAATGAGCAGTTCTTC. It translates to CASSLRGRDDNEQFF.

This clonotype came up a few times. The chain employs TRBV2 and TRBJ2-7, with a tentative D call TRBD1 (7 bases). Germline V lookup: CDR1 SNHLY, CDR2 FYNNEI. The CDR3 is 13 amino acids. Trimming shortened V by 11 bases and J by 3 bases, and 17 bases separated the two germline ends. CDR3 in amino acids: CAGGDRVNYEQYF. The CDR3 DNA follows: TGTGCCGGAGGGGACAGAGTAAACTACGAGCAGTACTTC. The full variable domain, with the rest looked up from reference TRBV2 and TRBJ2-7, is EPEVTQTPSHQVTQMGQEVILRCVPISNHLYFYWYRQILGQKVEFLVSFYNNEISEKSEIFDDQFSVERPDGSNFTLKIRSTKLEDSAMYFCAGGDRVNYEQYFGPGTRLTVT.

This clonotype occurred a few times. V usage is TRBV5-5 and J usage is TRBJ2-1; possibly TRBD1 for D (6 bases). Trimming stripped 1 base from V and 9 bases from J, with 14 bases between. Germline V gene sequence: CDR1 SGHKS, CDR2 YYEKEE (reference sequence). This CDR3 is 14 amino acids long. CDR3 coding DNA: TGTGCCAGCAGCTTGAGTCCAGGGGTAGGTGAGCAGTTCTTC. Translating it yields CASSLSPGVGEQFF.

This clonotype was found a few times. The CDR3 is CASSPEAPFLAFF. Here the CDR3 DNA reads TGTGCCAGCAGTCCCGAGGCTCCTTTCTTGGCTTTCTTT. This rearrangement joins TRBV12-3 or TRBV12-4 to TRBJ1-1; D unresolved. V was clipped by 5 bases and J by 11 bases, with 18 bases between them. This CDR3 spans 13 amino acids.

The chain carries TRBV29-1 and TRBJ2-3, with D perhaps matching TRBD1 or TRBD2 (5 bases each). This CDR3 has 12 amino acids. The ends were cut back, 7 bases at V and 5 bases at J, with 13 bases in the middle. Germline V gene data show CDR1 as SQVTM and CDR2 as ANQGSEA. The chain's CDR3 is CSAGTRGDTQYF. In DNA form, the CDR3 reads TGCAGCGCCGGGACCCGCGGAGATACGCAGTATTTT.

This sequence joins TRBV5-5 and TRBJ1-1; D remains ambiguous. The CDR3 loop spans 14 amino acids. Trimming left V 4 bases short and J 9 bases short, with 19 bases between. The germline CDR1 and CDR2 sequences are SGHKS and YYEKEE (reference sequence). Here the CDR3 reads CASSPGGQIWKAFF. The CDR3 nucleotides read TGTGCCAGCAGCCCTGGAGGGCAAATCTGGAAAGCTTTCTTT.

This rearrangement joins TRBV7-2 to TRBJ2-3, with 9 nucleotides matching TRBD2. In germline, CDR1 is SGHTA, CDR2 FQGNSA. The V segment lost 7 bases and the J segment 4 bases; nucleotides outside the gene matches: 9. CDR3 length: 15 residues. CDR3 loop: CASNPLGTSPDTQYF. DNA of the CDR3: TGTGCCAGCAACCCCCTCGGGACTAGCCCAGATACGCAGTATTTT.

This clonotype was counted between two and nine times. CDR3 DNA: TGCAGTGCTAGAACCACAAGGACAGGGGTGGGCAATCAGCCCCAGCATTTT. Protein sequence: CSARTTRTGVGNQPQHF. The J gene is TRBJ1-5, the V gene TRBV20-1, with TRBD1 identical over 9 bases. The V segment lost 2 bases and the J segment 2 bases; nucleotides outside the gene matches: 10. The CDR3 runs 17 residues. Germline V lookup: CDR1 DFQATT, CDR2 SNEGSKA (reference sequence).

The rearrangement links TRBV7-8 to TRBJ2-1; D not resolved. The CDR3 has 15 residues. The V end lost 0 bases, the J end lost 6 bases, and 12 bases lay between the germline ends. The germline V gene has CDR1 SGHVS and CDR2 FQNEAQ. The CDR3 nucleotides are TGTGCCAGCAGCTTAGCGCTTGTCCGGTGCAATGAGCAGTTCTTC. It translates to CASSLALVRCNEQFF.

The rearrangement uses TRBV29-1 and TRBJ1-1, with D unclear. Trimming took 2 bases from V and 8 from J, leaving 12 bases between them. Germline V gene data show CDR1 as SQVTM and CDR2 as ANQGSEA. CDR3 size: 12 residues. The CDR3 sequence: CSVEQADPEAFF. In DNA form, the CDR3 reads TGCAGCGTTGAACAGGCGGATCCCGAAGCTTTCTTT.

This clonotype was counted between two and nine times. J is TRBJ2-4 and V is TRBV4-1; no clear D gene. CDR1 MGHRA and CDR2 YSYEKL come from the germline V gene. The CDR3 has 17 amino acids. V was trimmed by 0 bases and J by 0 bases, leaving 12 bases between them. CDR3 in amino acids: CASSQDWWTLAKNIQYF. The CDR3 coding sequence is TGCGCCAGCAGCCAAGATTGGTGGACCTTAGCCAAAAACATTCAGTACTTC.

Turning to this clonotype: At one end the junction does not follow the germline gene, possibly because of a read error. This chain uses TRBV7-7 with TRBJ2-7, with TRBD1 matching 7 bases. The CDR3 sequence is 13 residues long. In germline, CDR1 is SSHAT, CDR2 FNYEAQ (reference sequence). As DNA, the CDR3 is TGTGCTAGCAGCCGTGACAGGGTGAGTGAGCAGTACTTC. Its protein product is CASSRDRVSEQYF.

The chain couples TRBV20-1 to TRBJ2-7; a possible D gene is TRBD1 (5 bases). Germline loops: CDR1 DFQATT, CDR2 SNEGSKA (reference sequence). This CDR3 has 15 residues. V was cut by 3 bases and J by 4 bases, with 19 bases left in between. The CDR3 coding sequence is TGCAGTGCTAGGGGTTTCAGCGACAGTCCTTACGAGCAGTACTTC. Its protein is CSARGFSDSPYEQYF.

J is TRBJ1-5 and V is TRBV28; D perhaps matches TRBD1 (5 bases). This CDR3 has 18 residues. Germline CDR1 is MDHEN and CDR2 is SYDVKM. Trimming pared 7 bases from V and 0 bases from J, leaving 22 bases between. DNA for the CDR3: TGTGCCAGCATCCGTGCCGGGGGAGGGTTTGATAGCAATCAGCCCCAGCATTTT. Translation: CASIRAGGGFDSNQPQHF.